This record covers a single T cell receptor (beta chain). Its antigen is currently not known. The record has no base qualities; no much larger clone is one base away. The CDR3 regions of human TCRbeta chains were analyzed by immunosequencing. The authors processed their data as follows. Repertoire TCRs were matched against a reference library of SARS-CoV-2-specific TCRs generated with the MIRA antigen-specificity platform. Breadth meant the fraction of unique TCRs that were SARS-CoV-2-associated, whereas depth meant the fraction of total T cells that were SARS-CoV-2-associated. Using the MIRA data, each spike-specific TCR was mapped to the spike region that the TCR reacts to and placed in a CD4 or CD8 class. Log10-transformed breadth and depth values were compared by one-way ANOVA with Sidak's multiple comparisons tests. This is the immuneACCESS table as TCRdb keeps it, with only in-frame sequences that have V and J called. A part of the clones is gone; compared with another copy, unresolved V genes explain less than half, and the rest is unexplained. V and J calls and clone size are those listed in that table; D and trimming were worked out from the DNA. The sample table shows 150,000 or so clones, and 85% to 95% are seen once. Around 1.3% of the sample goes to the ten largest clones.

This entry comes from a study of T cell responses to AZD1222 COVID-19 vaccine (dated by TCRdb to the early 2020s). Concerning the study at large: AZD1222 recipients with second doses at about 4 weeks or about 12 weeks were pooled, because spike-specific TCR depth and breadth did not differ between schedules. TCR sequencing covered some 250 trial participants: 200 to 210 given two doses of AZD1222 and about 26 given two doses of MenACWY control vaccine. Trial participants were enrolled by age into 18-55, 56-69 and 70-plus year subgroups, with about 150, 28 and 57 TCR-sequenced participants respectively.

Read against the paper, the sample's time point label means: baseline before first vaccination. Samples from vaccinated people were obtained from the UK trials COV001 and COV002, which included a single-blind randomized controlled phase 2/3 trial of AZD1222 (ChAdOx1 nCoV-19) in healthy adults. Trial participant PBMC samples were collected at day 0 and day 28 after the second dose for TCRbeta chain sequencing. Beyond this particular receptor, the publication reports: Because no day 14 peak-response samples were available, the repertoires could be characterized only after the peak T cell response. The vaccine-associated CD4 TCRs covered the entire spike protein, and the dominant responses fell in regions 160-218 and 743-854. A significant rise in spike-specific TCR breadth and depth was observed after two AZD1222 doses relative to day 0 and relative to MenACWY recipients. Most participants were white British and females outnumbered males, and the authors suggested that clonal diversity may have been underestimated. Only six or seven AZD1222 recipients were SARS-CoV-2 seropositive at baseline, limiting conclusions about previously exposed vaccinees. Reportedly, close to half of the unique spike-specific TCRs recognized epitopes lying outside the regions that are mutated in the B.1.351 and B.1.1.7 variants. In the small 56-69-year group, the increase in depth fell short of significance, most likely because of low power.

Its CDR3 holds 12 amino acids, cysteine through phenylalanine. Of the read, only the CDR3 DNA is kept; its 36 bases are in frame from base 1. V drops 6 bases and J drops 1 base, leaving 7 bases in between. The sequencing here drew on peripheral blood, taken on day 0 of AZD1222 vaccination. Recombination connected TRBV12-3 or TRBV12-4 to TRBJ2-7; the D gene is unclear. This clonotype was obtained from an adult in good health. CDR3 reads: CASSQASYEQYF. The bases read TGTGCCAGCAGCCAGGCTTCCTACGAGCAGTACTTC.